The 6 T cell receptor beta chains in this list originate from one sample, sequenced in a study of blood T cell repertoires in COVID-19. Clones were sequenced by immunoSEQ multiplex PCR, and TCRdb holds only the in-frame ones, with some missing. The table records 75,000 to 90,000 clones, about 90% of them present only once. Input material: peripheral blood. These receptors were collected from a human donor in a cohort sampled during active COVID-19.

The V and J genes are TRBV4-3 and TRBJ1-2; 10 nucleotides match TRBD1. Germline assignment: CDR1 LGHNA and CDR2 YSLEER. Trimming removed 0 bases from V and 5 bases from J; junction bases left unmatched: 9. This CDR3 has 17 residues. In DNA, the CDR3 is TGCGCCAGCAGCCAAGATGCCCCGACAGGGGGCGGGTATGGCTACACCTTC. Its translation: CASSQDAPTGGGYGYTF.

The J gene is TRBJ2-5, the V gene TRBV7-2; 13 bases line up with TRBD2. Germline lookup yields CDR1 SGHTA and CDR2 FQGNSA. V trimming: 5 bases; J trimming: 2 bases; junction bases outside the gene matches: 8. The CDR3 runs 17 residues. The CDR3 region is CASSATLLAGGQETQYF. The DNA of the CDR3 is TGTGCCAGCAGCGCTACCCTACTAGCGGGGGGGCAAGAGACCCAGTACTTC. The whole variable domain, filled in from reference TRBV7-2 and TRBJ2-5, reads GAGVSQSPSNKVTEKGKDVELRCDPISGHTALYWYRQSLGQGLEFLIYFQGNSAPDKSGLPSDRFSAERTGGSVSTLTIQRTQQEDSAVYLCASSATLLAGGQETQYFGPGTRLLVL.

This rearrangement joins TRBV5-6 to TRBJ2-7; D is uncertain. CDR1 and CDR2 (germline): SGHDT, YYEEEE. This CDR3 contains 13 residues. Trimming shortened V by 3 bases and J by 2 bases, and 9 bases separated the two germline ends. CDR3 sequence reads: CASSYDNAYEQYF. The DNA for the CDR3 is TGTGCCAGCAGCTACGACAACGCCTACGAGCAGTACTTC.

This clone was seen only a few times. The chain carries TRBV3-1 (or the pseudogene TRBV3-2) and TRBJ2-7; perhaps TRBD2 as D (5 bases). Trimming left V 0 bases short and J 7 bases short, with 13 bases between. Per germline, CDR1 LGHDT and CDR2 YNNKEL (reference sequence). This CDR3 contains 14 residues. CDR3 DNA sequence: TGTGCCAGCAGCCAAGATACGCTATGGAGGGAGCAGTACTTC. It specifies CASSQDTLWREQYF.

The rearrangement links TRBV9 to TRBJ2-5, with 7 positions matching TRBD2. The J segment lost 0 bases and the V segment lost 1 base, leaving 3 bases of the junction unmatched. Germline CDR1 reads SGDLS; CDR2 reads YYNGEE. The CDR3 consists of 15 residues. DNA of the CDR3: TGTGCCAGCAGCGTATTGGGGGGGAACCAAGAGACCCAGTACTTC. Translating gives CASSVLGGNQETQYF.

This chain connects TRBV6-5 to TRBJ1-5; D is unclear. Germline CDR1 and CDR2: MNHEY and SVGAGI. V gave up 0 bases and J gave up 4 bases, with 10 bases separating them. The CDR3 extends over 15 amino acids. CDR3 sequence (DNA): TGTGCCAGCAGTTACTCGATGGGAGGGAATCAGCCCCAGCATTTT. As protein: CASSYSMGGNQPQHF.